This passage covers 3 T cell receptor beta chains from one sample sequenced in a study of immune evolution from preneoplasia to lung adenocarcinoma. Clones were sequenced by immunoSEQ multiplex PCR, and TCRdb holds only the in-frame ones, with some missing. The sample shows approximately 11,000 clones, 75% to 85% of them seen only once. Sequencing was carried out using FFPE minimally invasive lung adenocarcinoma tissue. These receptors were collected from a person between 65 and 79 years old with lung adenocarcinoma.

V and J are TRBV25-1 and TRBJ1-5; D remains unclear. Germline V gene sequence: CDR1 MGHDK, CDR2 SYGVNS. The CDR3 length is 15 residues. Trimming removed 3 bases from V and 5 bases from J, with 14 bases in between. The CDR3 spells CASSDSVGVDQPQHF. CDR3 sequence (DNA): TGTGCCAGCAGTGATAGTGTTGGGGTCGATCAGCCCCAGCATTTT.

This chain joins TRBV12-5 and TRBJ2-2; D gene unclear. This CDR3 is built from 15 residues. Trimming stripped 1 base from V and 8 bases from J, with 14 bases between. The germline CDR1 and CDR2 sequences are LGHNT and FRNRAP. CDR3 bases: TGTGCTAGTGGTTTGGACGGGTGGGGAACTGGGGAGCTGTTTTTT. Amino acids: CASGLDGWGTGELFF.

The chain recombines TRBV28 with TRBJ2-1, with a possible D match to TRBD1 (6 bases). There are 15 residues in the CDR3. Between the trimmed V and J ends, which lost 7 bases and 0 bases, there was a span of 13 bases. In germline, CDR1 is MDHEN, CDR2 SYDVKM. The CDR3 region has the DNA TGTGCCAGCACCCCAGGGGCCAACTCCTACAATGAGCAGTTCTTC. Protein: CASTPGANSYNEQFF. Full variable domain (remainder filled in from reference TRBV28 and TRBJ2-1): DVKVTQSSRYLVKRTGEKVFLECVQDMDHENMFWYRQDPGLGLRLIYFSYDVKMKEKGDIPEGYSVSREKKERFSLILESASTNQTSMYLCASTPGANSYNEQFFGPGTRLTVL.